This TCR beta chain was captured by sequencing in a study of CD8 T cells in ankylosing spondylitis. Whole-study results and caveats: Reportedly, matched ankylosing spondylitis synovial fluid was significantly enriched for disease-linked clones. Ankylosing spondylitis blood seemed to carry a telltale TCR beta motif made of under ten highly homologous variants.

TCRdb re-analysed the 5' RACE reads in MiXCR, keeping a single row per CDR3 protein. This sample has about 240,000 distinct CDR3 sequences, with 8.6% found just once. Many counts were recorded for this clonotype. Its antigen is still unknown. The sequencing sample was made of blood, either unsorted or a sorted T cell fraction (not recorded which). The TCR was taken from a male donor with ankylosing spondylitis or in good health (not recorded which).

CDR3 nucleotide sequence: TGTGCCAGCAGCTTAGAACCAGGATCGAACACCGGGGAGCTGTTTTTT. This sequence encodes CASSLEPGSNTGELFF. The chain joins TRBV7-9 to TRBJ2-2; D remains ambiguous. CDR1 and CDR2 from the germline V gene are SEHNR and FQNEAQ (reference sequence). V gave up 1 base and J gave up 0 bases, with 9 bases separating them. The CDR3 sequence is 16 residues long.